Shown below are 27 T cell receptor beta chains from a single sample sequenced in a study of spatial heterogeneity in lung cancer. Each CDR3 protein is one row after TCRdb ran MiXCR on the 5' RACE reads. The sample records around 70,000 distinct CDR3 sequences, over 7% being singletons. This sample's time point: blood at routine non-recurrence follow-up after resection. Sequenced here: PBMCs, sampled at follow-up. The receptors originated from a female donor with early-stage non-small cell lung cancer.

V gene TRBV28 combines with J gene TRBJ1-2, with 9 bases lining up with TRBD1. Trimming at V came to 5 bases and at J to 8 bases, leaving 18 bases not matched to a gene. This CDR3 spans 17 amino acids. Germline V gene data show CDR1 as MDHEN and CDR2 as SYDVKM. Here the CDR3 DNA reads TGTGCCAGCAGTGGCTCGGGACAGGGATCTTTCCTAGACGGCTACACCTTC. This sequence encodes CASSGSGQGSFLDGYTF.

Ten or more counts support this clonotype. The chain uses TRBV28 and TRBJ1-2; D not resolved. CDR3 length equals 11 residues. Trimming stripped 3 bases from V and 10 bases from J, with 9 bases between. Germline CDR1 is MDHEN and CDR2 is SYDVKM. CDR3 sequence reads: CASSFDGHYTF. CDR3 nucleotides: TGTGCCAGCAGTTTTGACGGCCACTACACCTTC.

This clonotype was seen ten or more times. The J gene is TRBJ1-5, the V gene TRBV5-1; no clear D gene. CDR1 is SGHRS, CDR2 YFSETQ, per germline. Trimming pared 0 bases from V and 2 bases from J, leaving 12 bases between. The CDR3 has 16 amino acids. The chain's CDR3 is CASSLGEGIGNQPQHF. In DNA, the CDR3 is TGCGCCAGCAGCTTGGGAGAAGGGATAGGCAATCAGCCCCAGCATTTT.

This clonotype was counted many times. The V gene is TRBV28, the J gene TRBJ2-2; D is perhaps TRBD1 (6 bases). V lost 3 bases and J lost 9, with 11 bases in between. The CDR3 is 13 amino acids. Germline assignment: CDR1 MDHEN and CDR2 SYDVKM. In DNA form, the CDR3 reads TGTGCCAGCAGTTTGGATGGGGGCCGGGAGCTGTTTTTT. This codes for CASSLDGGRELFF.

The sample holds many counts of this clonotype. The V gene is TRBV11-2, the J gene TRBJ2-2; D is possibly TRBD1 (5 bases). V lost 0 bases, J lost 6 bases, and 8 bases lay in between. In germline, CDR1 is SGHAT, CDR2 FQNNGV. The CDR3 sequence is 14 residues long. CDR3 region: CASSLDAGPGELFF. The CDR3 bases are TGTGCCAGCAGCTTAGACGCAGGGCCCGGGGAGCTGTTTTTT.

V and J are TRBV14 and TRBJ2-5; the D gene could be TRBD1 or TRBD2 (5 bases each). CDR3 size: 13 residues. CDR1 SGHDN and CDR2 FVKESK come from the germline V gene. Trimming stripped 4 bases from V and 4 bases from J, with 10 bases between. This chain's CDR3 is CASSPRGPETQYF. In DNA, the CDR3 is TGTGCCAGCAGCCCCCGGGGCCCAGAGACCCAGTACTTC.

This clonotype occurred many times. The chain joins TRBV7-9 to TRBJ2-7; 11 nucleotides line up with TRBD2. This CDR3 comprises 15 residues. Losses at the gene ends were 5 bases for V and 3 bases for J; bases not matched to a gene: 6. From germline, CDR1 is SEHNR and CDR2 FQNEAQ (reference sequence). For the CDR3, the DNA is TGTGCCAGCAGCCCACTAGCGGGAGTCCGCTACGAGCAGTACTTC. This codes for CASSPLAGVRYEQYF.

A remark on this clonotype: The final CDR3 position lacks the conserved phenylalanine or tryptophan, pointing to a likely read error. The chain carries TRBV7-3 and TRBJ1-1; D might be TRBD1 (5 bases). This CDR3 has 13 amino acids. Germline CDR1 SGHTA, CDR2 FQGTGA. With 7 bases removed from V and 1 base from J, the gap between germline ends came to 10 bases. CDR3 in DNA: TGTGCCAGCATGCTGACAGAGAACACTGAAGCTTTCTAT. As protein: CASMLTENTEAFY.

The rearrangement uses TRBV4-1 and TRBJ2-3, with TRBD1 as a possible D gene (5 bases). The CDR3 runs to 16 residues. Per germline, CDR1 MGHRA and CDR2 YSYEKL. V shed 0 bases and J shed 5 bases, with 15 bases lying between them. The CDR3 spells CASSQDPARGGDTQYF. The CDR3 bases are TGCGCCAGCAGCCAAGATCCCGCTAGGGGCGGAGATACGCAGTATTTT.

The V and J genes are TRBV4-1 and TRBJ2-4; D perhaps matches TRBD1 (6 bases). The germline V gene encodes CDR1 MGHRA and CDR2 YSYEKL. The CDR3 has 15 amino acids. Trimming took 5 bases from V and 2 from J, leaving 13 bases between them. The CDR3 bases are TGCGCCAGCAGCTCGTGGGACATTACCAAAAACATTCAGTACTTC. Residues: CASSSWDITKNIQYF.

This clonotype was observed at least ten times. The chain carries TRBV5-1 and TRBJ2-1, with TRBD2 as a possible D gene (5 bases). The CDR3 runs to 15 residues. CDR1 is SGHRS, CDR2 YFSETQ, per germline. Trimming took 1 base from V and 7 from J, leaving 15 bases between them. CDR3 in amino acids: CASSLNAGLLNEQFF. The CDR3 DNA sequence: TGCGCCAGCAGCTTGAACGCGGGTCTTCTTAATGAGCAGTTCTTC.

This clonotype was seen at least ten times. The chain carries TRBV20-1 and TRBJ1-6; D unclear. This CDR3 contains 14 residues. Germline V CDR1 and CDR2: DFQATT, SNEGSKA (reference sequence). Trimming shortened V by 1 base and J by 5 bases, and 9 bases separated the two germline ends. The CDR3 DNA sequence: TGCAGTGCTAGAGGGAGCGCGAATAATTCACCCCTCCACTTT. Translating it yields CSARGSANNSPLHF.

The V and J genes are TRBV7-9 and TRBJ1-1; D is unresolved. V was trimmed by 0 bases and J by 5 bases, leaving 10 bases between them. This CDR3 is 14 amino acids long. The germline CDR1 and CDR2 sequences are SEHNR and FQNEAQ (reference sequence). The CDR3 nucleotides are TGTGCCAGCAGCTTAGCGGGTTTATCTACTGAAGCTTTCTTT. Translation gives CASSLAGLSTEAFF.

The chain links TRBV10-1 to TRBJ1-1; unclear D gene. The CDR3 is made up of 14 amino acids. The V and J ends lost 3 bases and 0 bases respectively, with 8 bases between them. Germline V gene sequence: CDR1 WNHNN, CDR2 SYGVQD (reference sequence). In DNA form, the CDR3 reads TGCGCCAGCAGTGAAGGAAACATGAACACTGAAGCTTTCTTT. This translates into CASSEGNMNTEAFF.

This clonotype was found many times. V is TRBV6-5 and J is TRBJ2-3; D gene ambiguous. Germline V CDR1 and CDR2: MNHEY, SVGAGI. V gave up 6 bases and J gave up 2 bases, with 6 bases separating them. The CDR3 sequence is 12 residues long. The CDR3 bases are TGTGCCAGCAGAAGTACCACAGATACGCAGTATTTT. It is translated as CASRSTTDTQYF.

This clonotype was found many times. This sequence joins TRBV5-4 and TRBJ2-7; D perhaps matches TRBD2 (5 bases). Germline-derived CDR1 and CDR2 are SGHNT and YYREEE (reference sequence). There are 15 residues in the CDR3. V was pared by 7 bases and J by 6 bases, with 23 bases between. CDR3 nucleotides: TGTGCCAGCCAGCCTGGGCCTTCTAGCCCTAGCGAGCAGTACTTC. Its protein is CASQPGPSSPSEQYF.

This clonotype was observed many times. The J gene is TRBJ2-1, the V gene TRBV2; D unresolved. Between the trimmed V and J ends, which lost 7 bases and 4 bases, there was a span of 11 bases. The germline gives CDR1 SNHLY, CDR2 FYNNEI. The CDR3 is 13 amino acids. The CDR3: CASKERLYNEQFF. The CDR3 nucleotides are TGTGCCAGCAAGGAAAGGTTATACAATGAGCAGTTCTTC.

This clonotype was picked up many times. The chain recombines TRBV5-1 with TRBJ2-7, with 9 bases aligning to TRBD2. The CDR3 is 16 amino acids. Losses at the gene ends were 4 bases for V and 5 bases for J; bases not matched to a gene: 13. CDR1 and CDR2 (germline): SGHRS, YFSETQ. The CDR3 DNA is TGCGCCAGCAGCACACGGACTAGCGCTCAGGGGGACGAGCAGTACTTC. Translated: CASSTRTSAQGDEQYF.

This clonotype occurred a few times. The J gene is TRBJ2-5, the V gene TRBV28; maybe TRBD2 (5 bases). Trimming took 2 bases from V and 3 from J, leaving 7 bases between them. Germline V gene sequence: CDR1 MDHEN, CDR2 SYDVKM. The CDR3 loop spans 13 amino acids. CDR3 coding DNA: TGTGCCAGCAGTTTAAGCGGAGAAGAGACCCAGTACTTC. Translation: CASSLSGEETQYF.

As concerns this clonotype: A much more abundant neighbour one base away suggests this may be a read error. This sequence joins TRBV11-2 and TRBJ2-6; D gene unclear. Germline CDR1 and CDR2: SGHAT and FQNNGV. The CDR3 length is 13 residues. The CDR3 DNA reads TGTGTCAGCAGCACAACCCCAGGAAACGTCCTGACTTTC. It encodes CVSSTTPGNVLTF.

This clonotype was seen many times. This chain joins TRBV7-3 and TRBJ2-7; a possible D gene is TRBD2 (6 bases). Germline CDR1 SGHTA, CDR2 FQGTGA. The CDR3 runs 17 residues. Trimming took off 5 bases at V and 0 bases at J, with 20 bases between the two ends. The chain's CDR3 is CASSPTPPGGSSYEQYF. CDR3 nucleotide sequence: TGTGCCAGCAGCCCCACCCCCCCTGGAGGGAGCTCCTACGAGCAGTACTTC.

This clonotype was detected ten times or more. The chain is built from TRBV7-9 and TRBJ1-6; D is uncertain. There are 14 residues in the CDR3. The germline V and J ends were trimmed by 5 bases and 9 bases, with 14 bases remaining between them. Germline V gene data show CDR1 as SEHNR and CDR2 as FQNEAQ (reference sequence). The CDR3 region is CASSLRQALSPLHF. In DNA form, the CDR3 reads TGTGCCAGCAGCCTAAGACAAGCCCTTTCACCCCTCCACTTT.

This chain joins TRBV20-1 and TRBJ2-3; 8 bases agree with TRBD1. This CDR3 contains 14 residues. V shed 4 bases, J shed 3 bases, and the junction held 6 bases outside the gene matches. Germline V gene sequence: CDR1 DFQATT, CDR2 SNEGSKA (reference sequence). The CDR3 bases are TGCAGTGCTAACGGGCAGGGGGCAACAGATACGCAGTATTTT. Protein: CSANGQGATDTQYF.

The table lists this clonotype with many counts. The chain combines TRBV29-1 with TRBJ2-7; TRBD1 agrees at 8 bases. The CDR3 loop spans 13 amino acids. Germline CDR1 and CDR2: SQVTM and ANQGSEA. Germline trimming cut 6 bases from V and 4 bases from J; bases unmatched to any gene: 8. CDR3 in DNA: TGCAGCGTGGGCAAGGGGACAGGATACGAGCAGTACTTC. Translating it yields CSVGKGTGYEQYF.

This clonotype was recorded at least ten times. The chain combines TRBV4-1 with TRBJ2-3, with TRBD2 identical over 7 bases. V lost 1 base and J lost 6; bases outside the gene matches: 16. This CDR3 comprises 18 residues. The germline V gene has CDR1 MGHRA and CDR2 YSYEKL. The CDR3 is CASSQGVPASGAMDTQYF. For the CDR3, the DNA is TGCGCCAGCAGCCAAGGCGTTCCGGCTAGCGGTGCAATGGATACGCAGTATTTT.

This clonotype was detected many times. This CDR3 is CASRSAGAAHNEQFF. DNA for the CDR3: TGTGCCAGCAGATCAGCGGGAGCGGCCCACAATGAGCAGTTCTTC. The rearrangement joins TRBV12-3 or TRBV12-4 to TRBJ2-1; 8 bases line up with TRBD2. V shed 6 bases, J shed 5 bases, and the junction held 9 bases outside the gene matches. The CDR3 loop spans 15 amino acids.

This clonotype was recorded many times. The CDR3 loop is CASSLRGLETQYF. Here the CDR3 DNA reads TGTGCCAGCAGCTTAAGGGGTCTGGAGACCCAGTACTTC. This rearrangement joins TRBV11-3 to TRBJ2-5, with D possibly being TRBD1 (5 bases). Germline V CDR1 and CDR2: SGHNT, YENEEA. With 2 bases removed from V and 5 bases from J, the gap between germline ends came to 9 bases. This CDR3 contains 13 residues.